A selection of T cell receptor beta chains follows, all from one sample in a study of T cell repertoires in cytomegalovirus infection. These receptors are not linked to any known antigen. TCRdb independently ran MiXCR on the reads; one entry per CDR3 protein. This table holds about 900,000 distinct CDR3 sequences, around 31% found once. Sequencing used cultured CD8+ T cells from PBMCs, obtained from culture after CMV antigen stimulation. These receptors were obtained from a human donor in good health (CMV status not recorded). Some clones in this sample may be carry-over from other donors' samples. The CDR3 runs from the conserved cysteine through the conserved F or W. A D gene is named only where the DNA matches it firmly. For some rows the clone size is stated as once, few or many, or as a class when expanded; others skip it.

J: TRBJ2-3; V: TRBV4-1; D: TRBD2; size: .; length: 18; CDR3: CASSQERITRGDTDTQYF; DNA: TGCGCCAGCAGCCAAGAGCGGATCACGCGGGGGGACACAGATACGCAGTATTTT
J: TRBJ1-2; V: TRBV24-1; D: .; size: .; length: 14; CDR3: CATSDPDLNYGYTF; DNA: TGTGCCACCAGTGACCCCGACCTGAACTATGGCTACACCTTC
J: TRBJ2-1; V: TRBV7-9; D: .; size: few; length: 13; CDR3: CASSLAVGQEQFF; DNA: TGTGCCAGCAGCTTAGCGGTGGGGCAGGAGCAGTTCTTC
J: TRBJ2-7; V: TRBV19; D: TRBD1; size: .; length: 15; CDR3: CASSIVGQGFYEQYF; DNA: TGTGCCAGTAGTATAGTAGGACAGGGATTCTACGAGCAGTACTTC
J: TRBJ1-1; V: TRBV7-9; D: .; size: few; length: 14; CDR3: CASSLVQGRAEAFF; DNA: TGTGCCAGCAGCTTAGTACAGGGAAGGGCTGAAGCTTTCTTT
J: TRBJ2-1; V: TRBV6-2/TRBV6-3; D: .; size: .; length: 15; CDR3: CASTYAQSSYNEQFF; DNA: TGTGCCAGCACCTACGCGCAGTCGTCCTACAATGAGCAGTTCTTC
J: TRBJ2-1; V: TRBV4-3; D: .; size: .; length: 17; CDR3: CASSQDPNGQHYNEQFF; DNA: TGCGCCAGCAGCCAAGATCCCAACGGACAGCACTACAATGAGCAGTTCTTC
J: TRBJ1-5; V: TRBV27; D: TRBD1; size: few; length: 14; CDR3: CASSWGQRGQPQHF; DNA: TGTGCCAGCAGTTGGGGACAGCGCGGTCAGCCCCAGCATTTT
J: TRBJ2-2; V: TRBV15; D: .; size: .; length: 13; CDR3: CATSGGDTGELFF; DNA: TGTGCCACCAGCGGGGGTGACACCGGGGAGCTGTTTTTT
J: TRBJ2-1; V: TRBV7-2; D: TRBD2; size: many; length: 21; CDR3: CASSLTGGGLAGAIPYNEQFF; DNA: TGTGCCAGCAGCTTAACGGGGGGAGGGCTAGCGGGGGCCATCCCTTACAATGAGCAGTTCTTC